These 18 T cell receptor beta chains were sequenced from one sample in a study of T cells after posttransplantation cyclophosphamide. Generated by immunoSEQ multiplex PCR, the TCRdb table keeps only in-frame clones and is missing some. The sample yields 51,000 or so clones, around 94% seen once. The specimen sequenced was PBMCs. The receptor source for this set is a woman under 40 in good health and a related stem cell transplant donor.

V gene TRBV5-6 combines with J gene TRBJ1-2; D not certain. Trimming stripped 4 bases from V and 2 bases from J, with 12 bases between. Germline V gene data show CDR1 as SGHDT and CDR2 as YYEEEE. CDR3 size: 14 residues. Here the CDR3 reads CASSLATENYGYTF. The CDR3 DNA is TGTGCCAGCAGCCTAGCAACTGAGAACTATGGCTACACCTTC.

This chain uses TRBV19 with TRBJ2-5, with D maybe TRBD1 (6 bases). Germline CDR1 reads LNHDA; CDR2 reads SQIVND (reference sequence). V was pared by 6 bases and J by 4 bases, with 15 bases between. The CDR3 runs to 14 residues. The DNA of the CDR3 is TGTGCCAGTAGCCAAGGGGGAATGAGAGAGACCCAGTACTTC. It codes for CASSQGGMRETQYF.

The genes are TRBV29-1 and TRBJ1-2, with D perhaps TRBD1 (5 bases). Germline CDR1 is SQVTM and CDR2 is ANQGSEA. Trimming pared 4 bases from V and 8 bases from J, leaving 14 bases between. The CDR3 loop spans 12 amino acids. The DNA for the CDR3 is TGCAGCGTTGTCGCTTCAGGGTACGGCTACACCTTC. It is translated as CSVVASGYGYTF.

The V and J genes are TRBV5-1 and TRBJ2-3; TRBD2 agrees at 10 bases. The CDR3 loop spans 16 amino acids. J gave up 2 bases and V 0 bases, and 3 bases lay outside the gene matches. Germline V lookup: CDR1 SGHRS, CDR2 YFSETQ. The CDR3 spells CASSLASGGSTDTQYF. The DNA of the CDR3 is TGCGCCAGCAGCTTGGCTAGCGGGGGATCCACAGATACGCAGTATTTT.

V usage is TRBV7-4 and J usage is TRBJ2-7, with 12 bases that match TRBD1. The V segment lost 4 bases and the J segment 5 bases; nucleotides outside the gene matches: 12. The CDR3 extends over 17 amino acids. Germline-derived CDR1 and CDR2 are SGHVT and SQSDAQ. This chain's CDR3 is CASSSGTGGARSHEQYF. CDR3 in DNA: TGTGCCAGCAGCTCCGGGACAGGGGGCGCAAGGTCCCACGAGCAGTACTTC.

The rearrangement links TRBV27 to TRBJ2-5; TRBD1 is a possible D gene (5 bases). The CDR3 runs 13 residues. Germline V lookup: CDR1 MNHEY, CDR2 SMNVEV (reference sequence). Trimming left V 6 bases short and J 2 bases short, with 10 bases between. CDR3 sequence (DNA): TGTGCCAGCAGACGTAGGGGTCAAGAGACCCAGTACTTC. Translation: CASRRRGQETQYF.

The chain joins TRBV19 to TRBJ1-4, with 8 bases fitting TRBD1. The V gene end was trimmed by 6 bases and the J gene end by 7 bases; junction bases not matched to a gene: 1. This CDR3 contains 12 residues. Germline values: CDR1 LNHDA, CDR2 SQIVND (reference sequence). The CDR3 bases are TGTGCCAGTAGACAGGGGGGTGAAAAACTGTTTTTT. This encodes CASRQGGEKLFF.

The rearrangement uses TRBV5-1 and TRBJ2-5; D gene ambiguous. Germline V gene lookup returns CDR1 SGHRS and CDR2 YFSETQ. The CDR3 has 13 residues. V was shortened by 4 bases and J by 5 bases, with 12 bases between the two germline ends. This CDR3 is CASSTDNPETQYF. CDR3 nucleotide sequence: TGCGCCAGCAGCACTGACAACCCGGAGACCCAGTACTTC.

V usage is TRBV6-6 and J usage is TRBJ2-2; TRBD2 is a possible D gene (6 bases). CDR3 length: 13 residues. V lost 5 bases, J lost 9 bases, and 13 bases lay in between. Germline loops: CDR1 MNHNY, CDR2 SVGAGI (reference sequence). Here the CDR3 DNA reads TGTGCCAGCAGTACATCCGGGGGACGGGAGCTGTTTTTT. Amino acid sequence: CASSTSGGRELFF.

The chain has TRBV4-1 and TRBJ1-1; maybe TRBD1 (5 bases). The germline gives CDR1 MGHRA, CDR2 YSYEKL. Trimming took 6 bases from V and 1 from J, leaving 15 bases between them. This CDR3 spans 15 amino acids. The CDR3 nucleotides read TGCGCCAGCAGTGTAGGGGTGGGGAAGAACACTGAAGCTTTCTTT. It is translated as CASSVGVGKNTEAFF.

The chain links TRBV5-1 to TRBJ1-6; D gene ambiguous. Germline V gene data show CDR1 as SGHRS and CDR2 as YFSETQ. V lost 0 bases, J lost 6 bases, and 13 bases lay in between. This CDR3 is 16 amino acids long. The CDR3 reads CASSLAADLLNSPLHF. CDR3 in DNA: TGCGCCAGCAGCTTGGCCGCGGATTTACTTAATTCACCCCTCCACTTT.

This clone came up a few times. The V gene is TRBV29-1, the J gene TRBJ2-3; 14 positions agree with TRBD2. Unmatched junction bases numbered 3, after V lost 4 bases and J lost 0 bases. From germline, CDR1 is SQVTM and CDR2 ANQGSEA. This CDR3 region has 16 residues. The CDR3 region is CSVVGLAGESTDTQYF. CDR3 sequence (DNA): TGCAGCGTTGTGGGACTAGCGGGGGAGAGCACAGATACGCAGTATTTT.

The chain combines TRBV7-8 with TRBJ2-1; 9 nucleotides align to TRBD2. Germline V CDR1 and CDR2: SGHVS, FQNEAQ. The ends lost 4 bases at V and 8 bases at J; junction bases unmatched: 15. The CDR3 extends over 17 amino acids. CDR3 in amino acids: CASSWAPVGGGAYEQFF. The CDR3 DNA sequence: TGTGCCAGCAGCTGGGCCCCTGTTGGCGGGGGGGCATATGAGCAGTTCTTC.

The CDR3 sequence is CASSLGRGFEKLFF. The CDR3 DNA sequence: TGTGCCAGCAGCTTAGGCAGGGGCTTTGAAAAACTGTTTTTT. The chain employs TRBV7-9 and TRBJ1-4, with D perhaps TRBD1 (6 bases). The CDR3 has 14 amino acids. Germline CDR1 SEHNR, CDR2 FQNEAQ (reference sequence). With 1 base removed from V and 7 bases from J, the gap between germline ends came to 10 bases. Full variable domain (outside the CDR3, taken from reference TRBV7-9 and TRBJ1-4): DTGVSQNPRHKITKRGQNVTFRCDPISEHNRLYWYRQTLGQGPEFLTYFQNEAQLEKSRLLSDRFSAERPKGSFSTLEIQRTEQGDSAMYLCASSLGRGFEKLFFGSGTQLSVL.

On this clone: Germline and junction disagree at one end, which may indicate a read error. This rearrangement joins TRBV7-2 to TRBJ2-2, with 8 nucleotides matching TRBD2. CDR1 and CDR2 (germline): SGHTA, FQGNSA. The CDR3 runs to 15 residues. This chain's CDR3 is CANSFGGGGFGELFF. CDR3 coding DNA: TGTGCCAACAGCTTCGGGGGCGGGGGGTTCGGGGAGCTGTTTTTT.

Here the CDR3 reads CAWSLLAGQQETQYF. CDR3 in DNA: TGTGCCTGGAGCCTCCTAGCGGGGCAACAAGAGACCCAGTACTTC. V gene TRBV30 combines with J gene TRBJ2-5; 9 positions agree with TRBD2. CDR1 and CDR2 (germline): GTSNPN, SVGIG (reference sequence). Trimming took 3 bases from V and 2 from J; bases not matched to a gene: 7. This CDR3 spans 15 amino acids.

The chain employs TRBV5-4 and TRBJ2-1; 9 positions match TRBD2. V gave up 3 bases and J gave up 10 bases; unmatched junction bases: 11. The CDR3 has 15 residues. CDR1 SGHNT and CDR2 YYREEE come from the germline V gene (reference sequence). CDR3 coding DNA: TGTGCCAGCAGCTCGCCGGGACTAGCAAGAGGCGAGCAGTTCTTC. It specifies CASSSPGLARGEQFF. The entire variable domain, with the rest obtained from reference TRBV5-4 and TRBJ2-1, is as follows: ETGVTQSPTHLIKTRGQQVTLRCSSQSGHNTVSWYQQALGQGPQFIFQYYREEENGRGNFPPRFSGLQFPNYSSELNVNALELDDSALYLCASSSPGLARGEQFFGPGTRLTVL.

The genes are TRBV6-5 and TRBJ1-2; 7 nucleotides line up with TRBD1. CDR1 is MNHEY, CDR2 SVGAGI, per germline. The CDR3 loop spans 16 amino acids. Germline trimming cut 0 bases from V and 3 bases from J; bases unmatched to any gene: 7. CDR3 sequence: CASSYSGTAAYYGYTF. CDR3 coding DNA: TGTGCCAGCAGTTACTCCGGGACAGCAGCCTACTATGGCTACACCTTC.